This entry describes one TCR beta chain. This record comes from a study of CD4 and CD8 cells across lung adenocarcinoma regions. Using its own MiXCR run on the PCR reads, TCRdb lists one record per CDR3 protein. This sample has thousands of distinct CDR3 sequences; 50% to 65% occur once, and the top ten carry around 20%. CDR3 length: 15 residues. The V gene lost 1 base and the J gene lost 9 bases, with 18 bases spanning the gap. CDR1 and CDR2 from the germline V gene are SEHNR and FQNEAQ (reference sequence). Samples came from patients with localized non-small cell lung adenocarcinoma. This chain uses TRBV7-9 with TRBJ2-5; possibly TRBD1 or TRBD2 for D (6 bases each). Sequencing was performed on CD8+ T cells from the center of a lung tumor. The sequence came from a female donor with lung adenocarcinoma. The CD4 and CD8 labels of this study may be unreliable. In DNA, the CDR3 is TGTGCCAGCAGCTTAGAAGGGGGAAGACTAGTTTCCCAGTACTTC. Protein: CASSLEGGRLVSQYF.